Below, 22 T cell receptor beta chains from the same sample are listed, as sequenced in a study of neurological immune-mediated disorders. From the 5' RACE reads, TCRdb called clonotypes with MiXCR, one entry per CDR3 protein. The sample shows 78,000 or so distinct CDR3 sequences, 4.5% to 6.5% of them seen only once. Sequencing input: PBMCs. The receptors stem from a woman in her 30s with multiple sclerosis.

In its sample, this clonotype was seen many times. This chain joins TRBV15 and TRBJ2-1; unclear D gene. Trimming took 0 bases from V and 4 from J, leaving 10 bases between them. Germline lookup yields CDR1 LNHNV and CDR2 YYDKDF (reference sequence). CDR3 length equals 15 residues. CDR3 sequence: CATSRDPGSYNEQFF. The CDR3 DNA follows: TGTGCCACCAGCAGAGATCCCGGAAGTTACAATGAGCAGTTCTTC.

The V call is TRBV3-1, the J call TRBJ2-6; 10 bases agree with TRBD1. The CDR3 covers 21 residues. Germline-derived CDR1 and CDR2 are LGHDT and YNNKEL (reference sequence). Germline trimming cut 1 base from V and 0 bases from J; bases unmatched to any gene: 12. The DNA for the CDR3 is TGTGCCAGCAGCCAAGTGGGGACAGGGGCAGGTGTAGGCTCTGGGGCCAACGTCCTGACTTTC. It encodes CASSQVGTGAGVGSGANVLTF.

Many counts were recorded for this clonotype. The chain recombines TRBV20-1 with TRBJ1-3; 8 nucleotides agree with TRBD1. Germline loops: CDR1 DFQATT, CDR2 SNEGSKA (reference sequence). J lost 14 bases, V lost 6 bases, and 12 bases had no gene match. This CDR3 region has 12 residues. CDR3 sequence reads: CSARRTGQFLYF. In nucleotides, the CDR3 is TGCAGTGCCAGGAGGACAGGGCAGTTCCTATATTTT.

In this sample, this clonotype turned up many times. The chain links TRBV7-8 to TRBJ2-1; 11 bases agree with TRBD2. This CDR3 comprises 18 residues. J gave up 1 base and V 6 bases, and 11 bases lay outside the gene matches. Looked up from germline, CDR1 is SGHVS and CDR2 is FQNEAQ. The CDR3 nucleotides read TGTGCCAGCAGACTCGGACTAGCGGGCGTAGCATCCTACAATGAGCAGTTCTTC. Encoded protein: CASRLGLAGVASYNEQFF.

This clonotype was seen ten or more times. V and J are TRBV27 and TRBJ2-3; D is possibly TRBD2 (6 bases). Germline CDR1 MNHEY, CDR2 SMNVEV (reference sequence). The CDR3 loop spans 13 amino acids. Trimming removed 6 bases at V and 8 bases at J, with 15 bases between. The CDR3 protein is CASSPGVRGTQYF. In DNA, the CDR3 is TGTGCCAGCAGCCCGGGGGTACGGGGTACGCAGTATTTT.

This clonotype has at least ten counts. The chain has TRBV5-6 and TRBJ1-3; 8 positions match TRBD1. Trimming at V came to 5 bases and at J to 1 base, leaving 2 bases not matched to a gene. Germline V gene data show CDR1 as SGHDT and CDR2 as YYEEEE. The CDR3 extends over 14 amino acids. CDR3 DNA: TGTGCCAGCAGGAGGACAGGGTCTGGAAACACCATATATTTT. This gives the protein CASRRTGSGNTIYF.

The chain links TRBV7-9 to TRBJ1-2; D unresolved. Trimming shortened V by 5 bases and J by 1 base, and 14 bases separated the two germline ends. The CDR3 sequence is 15 residues long. Looked up from germline, CDR1 is SEHNR and CDR2 is FQNEAQ (reference sequence). CDR3 DNA sequence: TGTGCCAGCAGCCCCCCGGTTGGGATTAACTATGGCTACACCTTC. Translated: CASSPPVGINYGYTF.

This clonotype was found a few times. V gene TRBV19 combines with J gene TRBJ2-1; 11 positions match TRBD1. CDR1 is LNHDA and CDR2 is SQIVND in the germline V gene (reference sequence). The CDR3 totals 16 residues. The J segment lost 6 bases and the V segment lost 5 bases, leaving 9 bases of the junction unmatched. Here the CDR3 reads CASSLPAGTGGNEQFF. DNA of the CDR3: TGTGCCAGTAGTCTCCCCGCCGGGACAGGGGGCAATGAGCAGTTCTTC.

Many counts were recorded for this clonotype. The genes are TRBV5-4 and TRBJ2-1; 8 nucleotides align to TRBD2. The CDR3 is made up of 15 amino acids. Germline-derived CDR1 and CDR2 are SGHNT and YYREEE (reference sequence). V was pared by 3 bases and J by 2 bases, with 4 bases of the junction left unmatched. The CDR3 bases are TGTGCCAGCAGCTCGGGGGGGATAACCTACAATGAGCAGTTCTTC. Its translation is CASSSGGITYNEQFF.

This clonotype was found many times. The chain joins TRBV5-1 to TRBJ2-5; unclear D gene. Trimming shortened V by 0 bases and J by 1 base, and 4 bases separated the two germline ends. CDR3 length: 13 residues. Germline CDR1 reads SGHRS; CDR2 reads YFSETQ. The CDR3 DNA is TGCGCCAGCAGCTTGGCGGCCCAAGAGACCCAGTACTTC. Amino acid sequence: CASSLAAQETQYF.

The sample holds many counts of this clonotype. This rearrangement joins TRBV5-1 to TRBJ2-1, with a tentative D call TRBD1 (6 bases). Per the germline V gene, CDR1 is SGHRS and CDR2 is YFSETQ. The CDR3 has 15 amino acids. Trimming took 0 bases from V and 7 from J, leaving 14 bases between them. In DNA form, the CDR3 reads TGCGCCAGCAGCTTGGTTACAGGGTTGGAAAATGAGCAGTTCTTC. Translating gives CASSLVTGLENEQFF.

This clonotype was seen ten or more times. The chain links TRBV20-1 to TRBJ2-1; D gene unclear. Trimming stripped 0 bases from V and 4 bases from J, with 13 bases between. Looked up from germline, CDR1 is DFQATT and CDR2 is SNEGSKA (reference sequence). The CDR3 has 15 amino acids. The CDR3 loop reads CSARDGLSEYNEQFF. The CDR3, as DNA: TGCAGTGCTAGAGATGGATTAAGTGAATACAATGAGCAGTTCTTC.

This clonotype showed up many times. The chain links TRBV20-1 to TRBJ1-2; a weak D match, TRBD1 (6 bases). The CDR3 spans 14 residues. From germline, CDR1 is DFQATT and CDR2 SNEGSKA (reference sequence). V gave up 3 bases and J gave up 3 bases, with 14 bases separating them. The CDR3 sequence is CSASTAGVDYGYTF. The CDR3 DNA reads TGCAGTGCTAGTACGGCAGGGGTTGACTATGGCTACACCTTC.

This clonotype came up a few times. Likely a read error: the CDR3 ends without its conserved phenylalanine or tryptophan. The chain carries TRBV12-3 or TRBV12-4 and TRBJ2-3; D remains ambiguous. The germline V and J ends were trimmed by 8 bases and 2 bases, with 8 bases remaining between them. The CDR3 length is 12 residues. The DNA for the CDR3 is TGTGCCAGCCGAGATTTCACAGATACGCAGTATATT. It codes for CASRDFTDTQYI.

This clonotype was counted between two and nine times. The chain employs TRBV4-2 and TRBJ2-3, with D hard to call. The CDR3 loop spans 16 amino acids. The germline V and J ends were trimmed by 4 bases and 3 bases, with 17 bases remaining between them. Per germline, CDR1 LGHNA and CDR2 YNFKEQ. CDR3 sequence reads: CASSPRSSLGTDTQYF. For the CDR3, the DNA is TGTGCCAGCAGCCCCCGGAGCTCCCTAGGAACAGATACGCAGTATTTT.

Ten or more counts support this clonotype. V usage is TRBV20-1 and J usage is TRBJ1-5; 7 bases align to TRBD1. With 3 bases clipped from V and 4 bases from J, the junction kept 6 bases outside the gene matches. CDR3 length: 14 residues. Per the germline V gene, CDR1 is DFQATT and CDR2 is SNEGSKA (reference sequence). CDR3 protein: CSASRQGRNQPQHF. The CDR3 region has the DNA TGCAGTGCTAGCCGACAGGGAAGGAATCAGCCCCAGCATTTT.

This chain uses TRBV5-1 with TRBJ2-3; 9 bases are a match to TRBD2. V lost 4 bases to trimming and J lost 1 base; unmatched junction nucleotides: 10. Germline V gene sequence: CDR1 SGHRS, CDR2 YFSETQ. The CDR3 consists of 17 residues. CDR3 in amino acids: CASSLTLAGSGTDTQYF. The DNA for the CDR3 is TGCGCCAGCAGCCTGACCCTAGCGGGATCGGGCACAGATACGCAGTATTTT.

This clonotype showed up many times. The chain combines TRBV20-1 with TRBJ2-3; tentative D call: TRBD2 (5 bases). This CDR3 region has 12 residues. V lost 6 bases to trimming and J lost 2 bases, with 9 bases between them. Germline assignment: CDR1 DFQATT and CDR2 SNEGSKA (reference sequence). In DNA, the CDR3 is TGCAGTGCGACTGACTACACAGATACGCAGTATTTT. As protein: CSATDYTDTQYF.

This clonotype was recorded at least ten times. This chain links TRBV20-1 with TRBJ1-4; D uncertain. The CDR3 loop spans 14 amino acids. Deletions cut 6 bases from V and 5 bases from J, with 16 bases between. Germline V gene data show CDR1 as DFQATT and CDR2 as SNEGSKA (reference sequence). This chain's CDR3 is CSASRTVTNEKLFF. CDR3 DNA sequence: TGCAGTGCAAGCAGGACGGTAACGAATGAAAAACTGTTTTTT.

This clonotype was detected many times. The chain couples TRBV2 to TRBJ2-3, with 7 nucleotides matching TRBD1. V trimming: 3 bases; J trimming: 2 bases; junction bases outside the gene matches: 5. This CDR3 has 15 amino acids. Per the germline V gene, CDR1 is SNHLY and CDR2 is FYNNEI. The CDR3 here is CASSDPGQNTDTQYF. The DNA of the CDR3 is TGTGCCAGCAGTGACCCGGGACAGAACACAGATACGCAGTATTTT.

Remarks on this clonotype: The germline gene is not matched at one end of the junction; a read error may be the cause. This chain joins TRBV29-1 and TRBJ1-5, with a tentative D call TRBD1 (6 bases). The CDR3 is 14 residues long. Germline CDR1 reads SQVTM; CDR2 reads ANQGSEA. Here the CDR3 reads CSASVRGSNKTQNF. DNA of the CDR3: TGCAGCGCCTCCGTCAGGGGATCGAACAAGACCCAGAATTTT.

This clonotype showed up many times. The V and J genes are TRBV5-1 and TRBJ2-5, with a possible D match to TRBD2 (5 bases). Trimming took 4 bases from V and 2 from J, leaving 18 bases between them. Germline assignment: CDR1 SGHRS and CDR2 YFSETQ. The CDR3 contains 16 residues. The CDR3 region is CASSPTPKSGQETQYF. In DNA, the CDR3 is TGCGCCAGCAGCCCTACTCCCAAGAGCGGTCAAGAGACCCAGTACTTC.